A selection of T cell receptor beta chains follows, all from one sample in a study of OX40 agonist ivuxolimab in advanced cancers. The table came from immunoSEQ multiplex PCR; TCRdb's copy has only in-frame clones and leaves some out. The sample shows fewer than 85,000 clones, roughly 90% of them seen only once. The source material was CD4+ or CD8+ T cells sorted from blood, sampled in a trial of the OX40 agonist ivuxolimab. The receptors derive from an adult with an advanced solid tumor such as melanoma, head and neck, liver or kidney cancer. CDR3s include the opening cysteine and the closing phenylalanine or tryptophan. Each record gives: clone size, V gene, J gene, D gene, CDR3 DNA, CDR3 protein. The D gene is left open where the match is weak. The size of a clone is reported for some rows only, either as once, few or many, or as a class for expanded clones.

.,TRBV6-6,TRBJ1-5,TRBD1,TGTGCCAGCACCTCGGGACAGGGGAGGGGTCAGCCCCAGCATTTT,CASTSGQGRGQPQHF
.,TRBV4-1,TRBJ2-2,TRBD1,TGCGCCAGCCACCTCGGGACAGGGTACACCGGGGAGCTGTTTTTT,CASHLGTGYTGELFF
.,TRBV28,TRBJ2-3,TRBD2,TGTGCCAGCAGTTTCCAGAGCGGGGGCACAGATACGCAGTATTTT,CASSFQSGGTDTQYF
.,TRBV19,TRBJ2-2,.,TGTGCCAGTAGTCCGTCACAGAACACCGGGGAGCTGTTTTTT,CASSPSQNTGELFF
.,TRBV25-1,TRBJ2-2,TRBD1,TGTGCCAGCAGTGCCCAGGGGACAGGAAACACCGGGGAGCTGTTTTTT,CASSAQGTGNTGELFF
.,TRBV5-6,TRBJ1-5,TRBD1,TGTGCCAGCAGCTCCCAAGACAGGGGGTATCAGCCCCAGCATTTT,CASSSQDRGYQPQHF
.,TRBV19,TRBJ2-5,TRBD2,TGTGCCAGTAGTGATTTTGGCGGGGGGGTACGAGAGACCCAGTACTTC,CASSDFGGGVRETQYF
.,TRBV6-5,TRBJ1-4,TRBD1,TGTGCCAGCAGCAGCAGGGGGCTCAGAGAAAAACTGTTTTTT,CASSSRGLREKLFF
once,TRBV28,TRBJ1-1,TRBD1,TGTGCCAGCAGTCTCTCCGGGACAGGGGACACTGAAGCTTTCTTT,CASSLSGTGDTEAFF
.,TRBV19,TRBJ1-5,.,TGTGCCAGTAGTCTCCGGCCCAATCAGCCCCAGCATTTT,CASSLRPNQPQHF
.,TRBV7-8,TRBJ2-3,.,TGTGCCAGCAGTTCCGACAGGCCAAAAAACACAGATACGCAGTATTTT,CASSSDRPKNTDTQYF
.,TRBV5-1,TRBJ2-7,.,TGCGCCAGCAGCTTGGAATTCCTATACGAGCAGTACTTC,CASSLEFLYEQYF
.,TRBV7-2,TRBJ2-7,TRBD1,TGTGCCAGCAGCCGGGACAGGGCTACCTACGAGCAGTACTTC,CASSRDRATYEQYF
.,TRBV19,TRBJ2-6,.,TGTGCCAGTAACCAGGACAGCTCTGGGGCCAACGTCCTGACTTTC,CASNQDSSGANVLTF
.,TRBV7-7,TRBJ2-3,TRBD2,TGTGCCAGCAGCTCCCTCTCACTTAGCGGGAAAGGGACAGATACGCAGTATTTT,CASSSLSLSGKGTDTQYF
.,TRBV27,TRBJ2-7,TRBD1,TGTGCCAGCAGCACAGGGGGCCACGAGCAGTACTTC,CASSTGGHEQYF
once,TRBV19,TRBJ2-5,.,TGTGCCAGTAGACTAGCAGGAGAGACCCAGTACTTC,CASRLAGETQYF
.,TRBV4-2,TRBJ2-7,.,TGTGCCAGCAGCCAAGATCGATTCTCGGAGAGCTCCTACGAGCAGTACTTC,CASSQDRFSESSYEQYF
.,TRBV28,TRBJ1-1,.,TGTGCCAGCAGTTCTCCCCCAACAGGTACTGAAGCTTTCTTT,CASSSPPTGTEAFF
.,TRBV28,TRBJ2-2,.,TGTGCCAGCGTCGGGGCTGGGGCCGGGGAGCTGTTTTTT,CASVGAGAGELFF
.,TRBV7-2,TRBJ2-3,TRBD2,TGTGCCAGCAGCTTAGGGTCTAGCGGGGGGGCTAGAGATACGCAGTATTTT,CASSLGSSGGARDTQYF
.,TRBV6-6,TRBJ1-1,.,TGTGCCAGCAGTCGAGGGGCCTATTCAAACACTGAAGCTTTCTTT,CASSRGAYSNTEAFF
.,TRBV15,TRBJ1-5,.,TGTGCCACCAGCAGAGATATCGGGTCGAATCAGCCCCAGCATTTT,CATSRDIGSNQPQHF